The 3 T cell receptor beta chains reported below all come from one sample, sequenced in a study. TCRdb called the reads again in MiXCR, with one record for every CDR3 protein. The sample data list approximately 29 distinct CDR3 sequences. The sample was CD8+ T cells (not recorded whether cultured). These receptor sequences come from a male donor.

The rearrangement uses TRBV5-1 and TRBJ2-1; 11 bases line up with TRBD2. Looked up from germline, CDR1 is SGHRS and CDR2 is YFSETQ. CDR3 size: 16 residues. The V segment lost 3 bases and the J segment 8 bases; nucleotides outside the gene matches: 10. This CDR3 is CASSSDGTSGLDEQFF. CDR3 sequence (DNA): TGCGCCAGCAGCTCTGACGGGACTAGCGGTTTGGATGAGCAGTTCTTC.

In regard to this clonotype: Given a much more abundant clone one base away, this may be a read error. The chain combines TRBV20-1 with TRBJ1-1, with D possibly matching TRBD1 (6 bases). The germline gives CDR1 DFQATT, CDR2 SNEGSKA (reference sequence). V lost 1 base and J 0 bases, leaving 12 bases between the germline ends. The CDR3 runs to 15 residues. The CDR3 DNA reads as TGCAGTGCTAGAGGATGGGACACTATGAACACTGAAGCTTTCTTT. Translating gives CSARGWDTMNTEAFF.

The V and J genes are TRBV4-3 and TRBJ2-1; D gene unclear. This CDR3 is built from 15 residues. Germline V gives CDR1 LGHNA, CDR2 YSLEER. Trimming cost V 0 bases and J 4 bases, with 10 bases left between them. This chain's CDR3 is CASSQDGNRYNEQFF. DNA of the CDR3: TGCGCCAGCAGCCAAGATGGTAACCGGTACAATGAGCAGTTCTTC.